Detailed here is one TCR beta chain. Looked up from germline, CDR1 is MNHEY and CDR2 is SMNVEV (reference sequence). The J segment lost 10 bases and the V segment lost 3 bases, leaving 9 bases of the junction unmatched. The CDR3 runs to 14 residues. This entry comes from a study of T cell changes during pregnancy in multiple sclerosis. The data were produced by immunoSEQ multiplex PCR, yet TCRdb's version contains in-frame clones alone and is incomplete. Among 25,000 to 30,000 clones listed, roughly 90% were seen once. This clonotype originated in a female donor with multiple sclerosis, enrolled in a pregnancy study. Sequencing used CD8+ T cells from peripheral blood mononuclear cells, obtained after pregnancy. This chain links TRBV27 with TRBJ2-1; 7 positions agree with TRBD2. This chain's CDR3 is CASSLTAGAREQFF. CDR3 in DNA: TGTGCCAGCAGTTTGACCGCGGGAGCGAGGGAGCAGTTCTTC.